The source of this T cell receptor beta chain is a study of identical twins. Overall study findings and caveats: The study found weaker excess twin sharing in beta out-of-frame sequences. For monozygotic twins, models underestimated out-of-frame TCR alpha sharing. Abundant beta clonotypes from cord blood had fewer insertions, unlike memory repertoires, which showed none.

CDR3 length: 15 residues. The V end lost 4 bases, the J end lost 4 bases, and 14 bases lay between the germline ends. Looked up from germline, CDR1 is SEHNR and CDR2 is FQNEAQ (reference sequence). With template switching, a universal primer site was added, and the cDNA carried unique molecular identifiers. TCRdb redid the calling of the 5' RACE reads with MiXCR, one entry per CDR3 protein. The data contain around 480,000 distinct CDR3 sequences, roughly an eighth of them seen just once; the ten biggest clones take up more than 0.8%. About this clonotype: Its antigen is undetermined.

The data also belong to a second study, concerning yellow fever vaccine responses in identical twins.

The TCR comes from a woman between 18 and 29 years old in good health. The sample consisted of CD4+ T cells sorted from blood. The chain employs TRBV7-9 and TRBJ2-1, with TRBD2 as a possible D gene (6 bases). For the CDR3, the DNA is TGTGCCAGCAGCTCCCGGGGACTGTTGTACAATGAGCAGTTCTTC. Protein product: CASSSRGLLYNEQFF. Combining the CDR3 with reference TRBV7-9 and TRBJ2-1 gives the whole variable domain DTGVSQNPRHKITKRGQNVTFRCDPISEHNRLYWYRQTLGQGPEFLTYFQNEAQLEKSRLLSDRFSAERPKGSFSTLEIQRTEQGDSAMYLCASSSRGLLYNEQFFGPGTRLTVL.